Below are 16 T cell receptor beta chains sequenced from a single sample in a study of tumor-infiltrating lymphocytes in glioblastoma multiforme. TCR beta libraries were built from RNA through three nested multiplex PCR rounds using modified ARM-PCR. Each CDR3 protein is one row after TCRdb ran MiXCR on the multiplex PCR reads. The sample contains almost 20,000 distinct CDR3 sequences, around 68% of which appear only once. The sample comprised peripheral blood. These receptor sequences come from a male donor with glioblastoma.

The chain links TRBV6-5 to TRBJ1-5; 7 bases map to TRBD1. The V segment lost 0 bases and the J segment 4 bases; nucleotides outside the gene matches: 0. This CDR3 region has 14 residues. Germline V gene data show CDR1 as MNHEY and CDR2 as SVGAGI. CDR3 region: CASSYSDRNQPQHF. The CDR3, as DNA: TGTGCCAGCAGTTACTCGGACAGGAATCAGCCCCAGCATTTT.

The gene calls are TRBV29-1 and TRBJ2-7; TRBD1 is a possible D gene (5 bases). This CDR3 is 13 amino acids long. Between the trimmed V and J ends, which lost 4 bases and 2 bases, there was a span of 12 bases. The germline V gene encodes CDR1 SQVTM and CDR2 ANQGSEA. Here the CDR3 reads CSVGMGPTYEQYF. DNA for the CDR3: TGCAGCGTTGGAATGGGGCCGACCTACGAGCAGTACTTC.

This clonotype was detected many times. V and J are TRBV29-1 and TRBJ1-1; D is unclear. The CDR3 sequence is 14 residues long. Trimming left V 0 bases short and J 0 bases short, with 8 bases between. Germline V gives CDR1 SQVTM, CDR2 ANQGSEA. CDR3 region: CSVEEQNMNTEAFF. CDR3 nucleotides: TGCAGCGTTGAAGAACAGAACATGAACACTGAAGCTTTCTTT.

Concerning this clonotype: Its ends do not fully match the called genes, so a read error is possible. The DNA for the CDR3 is TGTGCCAGCAGCTCGGGGACGCCGCGGAGCACGGATACACAGTATTTT. This translates into CASSSGTPRSTDTQYF. This chain links TRBV11-2 with TRBJ2-3; D is perhaps TRBD1 or TRBD2 (5 bases each). Germline V CDR1 and CDR2: SGHAT, FQNNGV. The CDR3 length is 16 residues.

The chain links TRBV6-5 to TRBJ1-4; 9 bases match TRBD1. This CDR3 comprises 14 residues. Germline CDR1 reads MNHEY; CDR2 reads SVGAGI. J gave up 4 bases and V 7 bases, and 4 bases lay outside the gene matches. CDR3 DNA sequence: TGTGCCAGCATCAGGACAGGGGTTAATGAAAAACTGTTTTTT. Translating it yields CASIRTGVNEKLFF.

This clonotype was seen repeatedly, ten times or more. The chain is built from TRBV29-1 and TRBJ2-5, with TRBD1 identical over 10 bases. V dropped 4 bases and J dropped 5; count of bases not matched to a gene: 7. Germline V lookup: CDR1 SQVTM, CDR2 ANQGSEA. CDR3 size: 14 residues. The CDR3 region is CSVVWDRGRETQYF. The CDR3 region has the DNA TGCAGCGTTGTTTGGGACAGGGGCAGGGAGACCCAGTACTTC.

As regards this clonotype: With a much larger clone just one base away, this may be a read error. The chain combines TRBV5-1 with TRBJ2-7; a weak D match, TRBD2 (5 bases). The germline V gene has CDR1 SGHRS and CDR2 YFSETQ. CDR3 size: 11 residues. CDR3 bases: TGCGCCAGCAGCTTAGGTGGGGAGCGGTACTTC. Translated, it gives CASSLGGERYF. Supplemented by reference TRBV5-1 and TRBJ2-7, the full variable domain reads KAGVTQTPRYLIKTRGQQVTLSCSPISGHRSVSWYQQTPGQGLQFLFEYFSETQRNKGNFPGRFSGRQFSNSRSEMNVSTLELGDSALYLCASSLGGERYFGPGTRLTVT.

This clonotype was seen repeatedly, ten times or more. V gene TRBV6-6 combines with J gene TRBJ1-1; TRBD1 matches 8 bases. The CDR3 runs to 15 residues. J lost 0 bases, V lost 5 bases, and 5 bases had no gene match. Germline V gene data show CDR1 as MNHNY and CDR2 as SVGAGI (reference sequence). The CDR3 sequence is CASSTGTGLNTEAFF. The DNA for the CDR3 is TGTGCCAGCAGTACCGGGACAGGACTGAACACTGAAGCTTTCTTT.

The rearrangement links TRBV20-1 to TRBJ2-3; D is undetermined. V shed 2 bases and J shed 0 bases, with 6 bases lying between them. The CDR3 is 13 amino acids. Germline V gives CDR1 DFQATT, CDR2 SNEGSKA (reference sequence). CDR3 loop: CSARFPSTDTQYF. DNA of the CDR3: TGCAGTGCTAGATTCCCTAGCACAGATACGCAGTATTTT.

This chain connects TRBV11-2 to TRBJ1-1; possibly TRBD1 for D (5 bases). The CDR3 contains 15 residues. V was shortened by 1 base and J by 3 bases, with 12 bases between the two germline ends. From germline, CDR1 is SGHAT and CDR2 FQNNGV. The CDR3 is CASSLVGGMDTEAFF. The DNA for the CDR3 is TGTGCCAGCAGCTTAGTGGGGGGAATGGACACTGAAGCTTTCTTT.

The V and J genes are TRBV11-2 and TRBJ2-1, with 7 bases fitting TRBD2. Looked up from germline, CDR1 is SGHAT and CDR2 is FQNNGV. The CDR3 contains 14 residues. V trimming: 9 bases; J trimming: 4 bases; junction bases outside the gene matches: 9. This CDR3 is CASSGQGFYNEQFF. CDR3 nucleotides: TGTGCCAGTAGCGGGCAAGGGTTTTACAATGAGCAGTTCTTC.

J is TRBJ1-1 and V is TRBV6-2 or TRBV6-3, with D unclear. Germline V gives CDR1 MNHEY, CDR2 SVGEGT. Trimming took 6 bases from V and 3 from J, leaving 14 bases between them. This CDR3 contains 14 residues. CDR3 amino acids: CASRHSGVDTEAFF. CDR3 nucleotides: TGTGCCAGCAGGCATAGTGGGGTTGACACTGAAGCTTTCTTT.

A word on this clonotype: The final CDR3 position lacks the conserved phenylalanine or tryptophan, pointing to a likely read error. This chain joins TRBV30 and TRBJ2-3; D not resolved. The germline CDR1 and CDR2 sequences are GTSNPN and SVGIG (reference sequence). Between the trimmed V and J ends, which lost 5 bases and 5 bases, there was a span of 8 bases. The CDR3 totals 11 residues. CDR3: CAWSVLDTQYC. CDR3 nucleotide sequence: TGTGCCTGGTCCGTGCTAGATACGCAGTATTGT.

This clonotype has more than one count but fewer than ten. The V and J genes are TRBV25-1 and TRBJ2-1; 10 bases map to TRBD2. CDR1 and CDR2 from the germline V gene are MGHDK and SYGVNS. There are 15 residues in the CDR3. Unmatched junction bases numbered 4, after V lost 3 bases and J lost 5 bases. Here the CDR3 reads CASSELAGGHNEQFF. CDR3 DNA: TGTGCCAGCAGTGAGTTAGCGGGAGGTCACAATGAGCAGTTCTTC.

The CDR3 DNA reads as TGTGCCAGCAGTACCCTGCTTACAGGGGAGGTGTATGGCTACACCTTC. Protein product: CASSTLLTGEVYGYTF. The chain has TRBV5-6 and TRBJ1-2; 7 nucleotides agree with TRBD1. This CDR3 has 16 amino acids. V was clipped by 5 bases and J by 5 bases; unmatched bases: 15. Germline V CDR1 and CDR2: SGHDT, YYEEEE. The variable domain in full, completed from reference TRBV5-6 and TRBJ1-2, reads DAGVTQSPTHLIKTRGQQVTLRCSPKSGHDTVSWYQQALGQGPQFIFQYYEEEERQRGNFPDRFSGHQFPNYSSELNVNALLLGDSALYLCASSTLLTGEVYGYTFGSGTRLTVV.

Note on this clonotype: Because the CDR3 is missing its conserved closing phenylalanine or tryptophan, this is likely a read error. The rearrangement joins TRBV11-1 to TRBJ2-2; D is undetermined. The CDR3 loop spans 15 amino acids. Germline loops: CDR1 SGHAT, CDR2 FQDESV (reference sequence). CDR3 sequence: CVSSLERPNTGELFI. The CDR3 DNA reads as TGTGTCAGCAGCTTAGAACGACCGAACACCGGGGAGCTGTTTATT.